Sequencing of this T cell receptor (beta chain) was carried out in a study of blood T cells in healthy people across ages. Study-level points and caveats: Long-lived donors exceeded aged donors in naive CD4+ cells and diversity.

As concerns this clonotype: What it recognizes is unknown.

For the second PCR, which ran for about 6 to 11 cycles, a sample-barcoded 5' primer and a J-beta primer mix were used. Each CDR3 protein is one row after TCRdb ran MiXCR on the 5' RACE reads. The sample holds 550,000 to 600,000 distinct CDR3 sequences, roughly 48% seen once. V shed 2 bases and J shed 4 bases, with 3 bases lying between them. CDR1 is SQVTM and CDR2 is ANQGSEA in the germline V gene. The CDR3 has 11 amino acids. Isolation yielded PBMCs, at least 7 million per sample, in every case. Source material: blood. This TCR derives from a man at least 80 years old in good health. The chain carries TRBV29-1 and TRBJ1-3; D not resolved. CDR3 in amino acids: CSVEIGNTIYF. The CDR3 DNA follows: TGCAGCGTTGAAATCGGAAACACCATATATTTT.